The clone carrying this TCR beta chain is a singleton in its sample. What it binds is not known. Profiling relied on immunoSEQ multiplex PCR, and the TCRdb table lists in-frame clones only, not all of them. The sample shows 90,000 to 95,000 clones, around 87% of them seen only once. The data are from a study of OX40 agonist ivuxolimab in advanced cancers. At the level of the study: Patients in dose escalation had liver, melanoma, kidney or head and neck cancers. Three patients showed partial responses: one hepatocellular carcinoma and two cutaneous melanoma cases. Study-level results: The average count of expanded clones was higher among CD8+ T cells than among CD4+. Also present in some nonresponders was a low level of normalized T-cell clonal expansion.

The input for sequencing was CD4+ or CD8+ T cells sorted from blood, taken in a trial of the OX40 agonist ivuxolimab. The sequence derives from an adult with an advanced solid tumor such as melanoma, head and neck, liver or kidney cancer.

The CDR3 bases are TGTGCCAGCAGTGAGGACTTCCTGAATGAGCAGTTCTTC. This encodes CASSEDFLNEQFF. The J gene is TRBJ2-1, the V gene TRBV25-1; D is perhaps TRBD2 (5 bases). Germline loops: CDR1 MGHDK, CDR2 SYGVNS. Deletions cut 3 bases from V and 7 bases from J, with 10 bases between. The CDR3 loop spans 13 amino acids.